This section outlines one TCR beta chain sequence together with its context. The antigen is undetermined. Both 60 Vbeta primers and 13 Jbeta primers went into the PCR. Sequenced by immunoSEQ multiplex PCR; TCRdb stores in-frame clones only, minus some. The sample lists some 170,000 clones, 72% occurring once. V was cut by 6 bases and J by 0 bases, with 11 bases left in between. This CDR3 is 15 amino acids long. Looked up from germline, CDR1 is SEHNR and CDR2 is FQNEAQ (reference sequence). The data belong to a study of cytomegalovirus exposure and HLA in healthy donors. Findings of the study overall: Some public TCRs appeared in many individuals, while most sequences were rare.

The origin of this receptor is a human donor in good health. The V call is TRBV7-9, the J call TRBJ2-2, with no clear D. The sequencing sample was made of PBMCs. The CDR3 sequence is CASSSYSPNTGELFF. CDR3 nucleotide sequence: TGTGCCAGCAGTTCCTACAGCCCGAACACCGGGGAGCTGTTTTTT.